This TCR beta chain was recorded in a study of control samples from healthy donors and cancer patients. Germline lookup yields CDR1 LGHDT and CDR2 YNNKEL (reference sequence). The CDR3 is 15 residues long. Trimming cost V 3 bases and J 6 bases, with 15 bases left between them. This clone was detected only once. The assay was immunoSEQ multiplex PCR, and TCRdb's table has in-frame clones only and misses some. The table shows roughly 24,000 clones, with approximately 78% occurring only once. The rearrangement links TRBV3-1 (or the pseudogene TRBV3-2) to TRBJ1-5; D gene uncertain. Material: PBMCs. The clonotype originates from a man between 60 and 70 years old with colorectal cancer. This CDR3 reads CASSQGLWGTQPQHF. The CDR3 DNA sequence: TGTGCCAGCAGCCAGGGCCTTTGGGGAACTCAGCCCCAGCATTTT.